This T cell receptor beta chain was sequenced for a study of T cell repertoires in cytomegalovirus infection. Across the whole study: The authors used CMV epitopes that were HLA-C-restricted (recently identified) and HLA-B-restricted (well studied). A matching HLA type, together with CMV infection, was signaled by public TCR beta signatures. General study results and limits: The study identified carriers of CMV plus the relevant HLA from cumulative public TCR beta family frequency. HLA-C-restricted CMV clonotypes gave the most frequent clonotype in two of eight donors.

This clonotype has at least ten counts. Its specificity is unknown. From the reads, TCRdb called clonotypes with MiXCR, one entry per CDR3 protein. Among some 270,000 distinct CDR3 sequences, less than 25% were seen once, and the ten largest hold 15% to 20%. V gave up 5 bases and J gave up 2 bases, with 6 bases separating them. There are 12 residues in the CDR3. The TCR was taken from a human donor in good health (CMV status not recorded). Some clones in this sample may be carry-over from other donors' samples. This chain connects TRBV12-3 or TRBV12-4 to TRBJ2-5; D not certain. The specimen comprised cultured PBMCs, sampled from culture after CMV antigen stimulation. The CDR3 bases are TGTGCCAGCAGTAAGGTGCAAGAGACCCAGTACTTC. It yields the protein CASSKVQETQYF.